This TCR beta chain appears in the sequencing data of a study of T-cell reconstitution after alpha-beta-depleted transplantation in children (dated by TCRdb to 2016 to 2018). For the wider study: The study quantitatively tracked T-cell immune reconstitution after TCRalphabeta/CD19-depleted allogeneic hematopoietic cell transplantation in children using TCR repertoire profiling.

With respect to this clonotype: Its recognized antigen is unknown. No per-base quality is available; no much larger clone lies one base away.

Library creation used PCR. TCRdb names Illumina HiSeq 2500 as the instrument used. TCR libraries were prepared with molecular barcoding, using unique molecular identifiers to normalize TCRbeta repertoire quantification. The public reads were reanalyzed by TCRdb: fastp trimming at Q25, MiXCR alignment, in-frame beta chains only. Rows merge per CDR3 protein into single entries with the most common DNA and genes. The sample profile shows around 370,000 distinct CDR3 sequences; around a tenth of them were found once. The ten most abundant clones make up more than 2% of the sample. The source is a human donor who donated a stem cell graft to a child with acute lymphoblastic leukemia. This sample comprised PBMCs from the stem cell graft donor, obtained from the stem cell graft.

The DNA is TGTGCCAGCAGCTTAAATGGGTTCCTAGCGGGAGGAGGTGAGCAGTTCTTC. Its protein reads: CASSLNGFLAGGGEQFF. The receptor chain draws on TRBV7-3 and TRBJ2-1, with TRBD2 identical over 11 junction bases. Reading from cysteine to phenylalanine, the CDR3 counts 17 amino acids. Of all the DNA, just the CDR3 is kept, 51 bases in frame from base 1. CDR1 SGHTA and CDR2 FQGTGA were looked up in the germline V gene. Trimming leaves V shorter by 1 base and J shorter by 9 bases, with the junction holding 11 bases beyond the gene matches.